This TCR beta chain was identified during a study of blood T cells in healthy people across ages. For the second PCR, which ran for roughly 6 to 11 cycles, a sample-barcoded 5' primer and a J-beta primer mix were used. TCRdb independently ran MiXCR on the 5' RACE reads; one entry per CDR3 protein. The sample carries more than 900,000 distinct CDR3 sequences, almost 30% recorded once. The CDR3 loop spans 13 amino acids. Trimming took off 4 bases at V and 7 bases at J, with 11 bases between the two ends. Germline values: CDR1 MGHRA, CDR2 YSYEKL. Ten or more counts support this clonotype. These data also featured in a second study, about T cells of mothers and their children. That work adds: Overlap in related mother-child pairs always slightly exceeded unrelated pairs, never significantly.

This TCR was sampled from a woman aged 40 to 50 in good health. The sequenced sample consisted of blood. The chain employs TRBV4-1 and TRBJ2-1, with a weak D call TRBD2 (6 bases). This CDR3 is CASSPPAGNEQFF. The CDR3 DNA sequence: TGCGCCAGCAGCCCCCCGGCGGGGAATGAGCAGTTCTTC.